The 16 T cell receptor beta chains presented below share a single source sample, sequenced in a study of blood T cell repertoires in COVID-19. Assay used: immunoSEQ multiplex PCR; TCRdb lists only in-frame clones, some missing. This table has over 100,000 clones, 75% to 90% appearing once. The sample consisted of peripheral blood. These receptors all come from a human donor in a cohort sampled during active COVID-19.

This clone was picked up one time. The gene calls are TRBV11-2 and TRBJ1-2; the D is unclear. The CDR3 runs to 15 residues. V dropped 1 base and J dropped 8 bases, with 17 bases sitting between them. Germline loops: CDR1 SGHAT, CDR2 FQNNGV. This CDR3 reads CASSLVPEAPYGYTF. CDR3 bases: TGTGCCAGCAGCTTAGTCCCAGAGGCCCCATACGGCTACACCTTC.

This chain links TRBV13 with TRBJ2-3, with TRBD2 matching over 10 bases. Germline V gene data show CDR1 as PRHDT and CDR2 as FYEKMQ (reference sequence). The CDR3 has 16 amino acids. With 5 bases clipped from V and 4 bases from J, the junction kept 9 bases outside the gene matches. CDR3 sequence reads: CASSAHSGGRADTQYF. The CDR3 nucleotides are TGTGCCAGCAGCGCCCATAGCGGGGGGCGTGCAGATACGCAGTATTTT. The full variable domain, its missing parts supplied by reference TRBV13 and TRBJ2-3, is AAGVIQSPRHLIKEKRETATLKCYPIPRHDTVYWYQQGPGQDPQFLISFYEKMQSDKGSIPDRFSAQQFSDYHSELNMSSLELGDSALYFCASSAHSGGRADTQYFGPGTRLTVL.

This chain connects TRBV9 to TRBJ2-7; TRBD1 aligns across 7 bases. V trimming: 3 bases; J trimming: 1 base; junction bases outside the gene matches: 7. CDR3 size: 15 residues. Per the germline V gene, CDR1 is SGDLS and CDR2 is YYNGEE. The CDR3 DNA reads TGTGCCAGCAGCGCGCACACAGGGGTTTCCTACGAGCAGTACTTC. Encoded protein: CASSAHTGVSYEQYF. Based on the CDR3 plus reference TRBV9 and TRBJ2-7, the full variable domain is DSGVTQTPKHLITATGQRVTLRCSPRSGDLSVYWYQQSLDQGLQFLIQYYNGEERAKGNILERFSAQQFPDLHSELNLSSLELGDSALYFCASSAHTGVSYEQYFGPGTRLTVT.

The chain uses TRBV7-2 and TRBJ2-2; D is perhaps TRBD2 (7 bases). The germline gives CDR1 SGHTA, CDR2 FQGNSA. CDR3 size: 18 residues. Trimming stripped 4 bases from V and 6 bases from J, with 24 bases between. The CDR3 DNA reads TGTGCCAGCAGCTCCCGGGGGCGCGGGGGAGTATGGCCCGGGGAGCTGTTTTTT. Protein sequence: CASSSRGRGGVWPGELFF.

This chain connects TRBV19 to TRBJ1-2, with TRBD1 matching over 9 bases. The CDR3 runs 15 residues. Germline V gene lookup returns CDR1 LNHDA and CDR2 SQIVND (reference sequence). The trim removed 6 bases at V and 4 bases at J, leaving 9 bases unmatched. The DNA of the CDR3 is TGTGCCAGTAGCAATCCTACAGGGGGCCTCTATGGCTACACCTTC. Its translation: CASSNPTGGLYGYTF.

The chain uses TRBV5-1 and TRBJ2-2; no definite D call. The V and J ends lost 1 base and 1 base respectively, with 5 bases between them. The CDR3 length is 14 residues. CDR1 SGHRS and CDR2 YFSETQ come from the germline V gene. The CDR3 spells CASSLFGNTGELFF. The DNA for the CDR3 is TGCGCCAGCAGCTTGTTCGGGAACACCGGGGAGCTGTTTTTT.

This clone was detected only a few times. The J gene is TRBJ2-7, the V gene TRBV12-3 or TRBV12-4, with a possible D match to TRBD1 (5 bases). Trimming stripped 10 bases from V and 4 bases from J, with 11 bases between. This CDR3 comprises 11 residues. As DNA, the CDR3 is TGTGCCATCTCAAGGGGTTACGAGCAGTACTTC. Its translation is CAISRGYEQYF.

In this sample, this clone turned up once. The V and J genes are TRBV7-2 and TRBJ2-3; 8 bases match TRBD2. Germline CDR1 is SGHTA and CDR2 is FQGNSA. J gave up 0 bases and V 2 bases, and 10 bases lay outside the gene matches. The CDR3 consists of 18 residues. In DNA, the CDR3 is TGTGCCAGCAGCTTAAAAAGGACTAGCAGGGCTAGCACAGATACGCAGTATTTT. This sequence encodes CASSLKRTSRASTDTQYF.

The V call is TRBV18, the J call TRBJ2-2; D is perhaps TRBD2 (6 bases). The CDR3 is made up of 16 amino acids. Germline-derived CDR1 and CDR2 are KGHSH and LQKENI. V lost 4 bases and J 3 bases, leaving 15 bases between the germline ends. CDR3: CASSQQGGPYTGELFF. DNA of the CDR3: TGTGCCAGCTCACAGCAGGGAGGCCCCTACACCGGGGAGCTGTTTTTT.

This chain connects TRBV7-6 to TRBJ1-1; D not resolved. The germline CDR1 and CDR2 sequences are SGHVS and FNYEAQ. The CDR3 length is 14 residues. V shed 5 bases and J shed 5 bases, with 15 bases lying between them. The CDR3 region is CASSPNLGGTEAFF. The CDR3 region has the DNA TGTGCCAGCAGCCCAAATTTGGGAGGGACTGAAGCTTTCTTT.

This clone came up a few times. The J gene is TRBJ2-7, the V gene TRBV7-3; D possibly corresponds to TRBD2 (5 bases). Per the germline V gene, CDR1 is SGHTA and CDR2 is FQGTGA. The CDR3 has 13 residues. V shed 4 bases and J shed 6 bases, with 13 bases lying between them. The CDR3 DNA reads TGTGCCAGCAGCTCCGGACTCGTTGGCGAGCAGTACTTC. Protein: CASSSGLVGEQYF. Supplemented by reference TRBV7-3 and TRBJ2-7, the full variable domain reads GAGVSQTPSNKVTEKGKYVELRCDPISGHTALYWYRQSLGQGPEFLIYFQGTGAADDSGLPNDRFFAVRPEGSVSTLKIQRTERGDSAVYLCASSSGLVGEQYFGPGTRLTVT.

The chain combines TRBV7-2 with TRBJ1-2, with 8 positions matching TRBD1. V dropped 5 bases and J dropped 7; count of bases not matched to a gene: 6. CDR3 length: 13 residues. CDR1 is SGHTA and CDR2 is FQGNSA in the germline V gene. The CDR3 nucleotides are TGTGCCAGCAGCCCGAGGACAGGGATTGGCTACACCTTC. The encoded protein is CASSPRTGIGYTF.

This clone was seen more than once but under ten times. The chain links TRBV5-1 to TRBJ1-2, with unresolved D. The V gene's germline CDR1 is SGHRS and CDR2 YFSETQ. CDR3 size: 15 residues. V lost 3 bases and J lost 4, with 16 bases in between. The CDR3 region is CASSSRTEAAYGYTF. The CDR3 bases are TGCGCCAGCAGCTCCCGGACGGAAGCGGCCTATGGCTACACCTTC.

The rearrangement uses TRBV28 and TRBJ2-7, with TRBD1 as a possible D gene (6 bases). The CDR3 extends over 15 amino acids. Germline lookup yields CDR1 MDHEN and CDR2 SYDVKM. Trimming removed 0 bases at V and 2 bases at J, with 11 bases between. CDR3 in amino acids: CASSLWDEGAYEQYF. The CDR3 coding sequence is TGTGCCAGCAGTTTATGGGACGAGGGGGCCTACGAGCAGTACTTC.

V gene TRBV7-9 combines with J gene TRBJ2-5; 8 bases align to TRBD1. V shed 2 bases, J shed 5 bases, and the junction held 4 bases outside the gene matches. The CDR3 totals 14 residues. Germline values: CDR1 SEHNR, CDR2 FQNEAQ (reference sequence). The CDR3 reads CASSLSGGRETQYF. Written as DNA, the CDR3 is TGTGCCAGCAGCTTATCAGGGGGCAGGGAGACCCAGTACTTC.

V usage is TRBV7-2 and J usage is TRBJ2-7; TRBD1 matches at 7 bases. This CDR3 has 14 residues. V shed 3 bases and J 2 bases; nucleotides not matched to a gene: 4. Germline values: CDR1 SGHTA, CDR2 FQGNSA. CDR3 bases: TGTGCCAGCAGCTTGGACAGGTGGACCTACGAGCAGTACTTC. This encodes CASSLDRWTYEQYF.